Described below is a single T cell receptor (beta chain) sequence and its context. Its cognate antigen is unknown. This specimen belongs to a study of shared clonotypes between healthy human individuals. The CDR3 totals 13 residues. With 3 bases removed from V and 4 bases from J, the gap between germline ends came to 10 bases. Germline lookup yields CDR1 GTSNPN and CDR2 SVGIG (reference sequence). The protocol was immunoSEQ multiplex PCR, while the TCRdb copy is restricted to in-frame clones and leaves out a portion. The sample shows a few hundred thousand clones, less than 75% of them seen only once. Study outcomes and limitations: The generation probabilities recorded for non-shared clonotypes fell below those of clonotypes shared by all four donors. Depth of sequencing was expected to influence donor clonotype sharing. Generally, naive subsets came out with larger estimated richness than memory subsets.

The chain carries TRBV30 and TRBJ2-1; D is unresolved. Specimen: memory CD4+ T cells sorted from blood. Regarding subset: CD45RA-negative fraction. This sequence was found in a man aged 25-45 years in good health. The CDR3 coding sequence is TGTGCCTGGAGCCCCCTTTCTTACAATGAGCAGTTCTTC. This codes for CAWSPLSYNEQFF.